This T cell receptor (beta chain) was profiled in a study of T cells expressing NK-cell markers. TCRdb reprocessed the 5' RACE reads; each CDR3 protein has one entry and no DNA is given. The listing contains approximately 460,000 distinct CDR3 sequences. This CDR3 contains 13 residues. Per germline, CDR1 LGHDT and CDR2 YNNKEL (reference sequence). Input material: blood T cells: a sorted CD56 or NKG2C T cell subset, CD4+ or CD8+ T cells, or bulk PBMC T cells (not recorded which). The J gene is TRBJ2-3, the V gene TRBV3-1; TCRdb's D gene call, TRBD2, goes unchecked for lack of DNA. The sequence derives from a woman aged 18 to 75 in good health. The CDR3 loop is CASSLTGGDTQYF.